The rows below give T cell receptor beta chains drawn from one sample of a study of T cells in Graves' hyperthyroidism and ophthalmopathy. TCRdb re-derived calls from the multiplex PCR reads in MiXCR, one entry per CDR3 protein. The sample records roughly 56,000 distinct CDR3 sequences, 40% to 55% being singletons. Sequenced: blood. These receptors were collected from a woman aged 30 to 39 with Graves' ophthalmopathy. The CDR3 runs from the conserved cysteine through the conserved F or W. The order of the fields is V gene, D gene, J gene, clone size, CDR3 DNA, CDR3 protein. A D gene is named only where the DNA matches it firmly. The size field is filled for only some rows; it gives once, few, many or a size class.

v_gene: TRBV19; d_gene: NA; j_gene: TRBJ2-4; abundance: many; CDR3nt: TGTGCCAGTACGTCCATAGCCAAAAACATTCAGTACTTC; CDR3aa: CASTSIAKNIQYF
v_gene: TRBV7-9; d_gene: NA; j_gene: TRBJ2-7; abundance: NA; CDR3nt: TGCGCCAGCAGCCTGGCGGCCGGGAGCTACGGGCAGTACTTC; CDR3aa: CASSLAAGSYGQYF
v_gene: TRBV20-1; d_gene: NA; j_gene: TRBJ1-5; abundance: NA; CDR3nt: NA; CDR3aa: CSARQGAVGAVLRAGHF
v_gene: TRBV5-4; d_gene: NA; j_gene: TRBJ2-1; abundance: many; CDR3nt: TGTGCCAGCAGCTTTAGCGGATCCCTCTCCCATGAGCAGTTCTTC; CDR3aa: CASSFSGSLSHEQFF
v_gene: TRBV5-1; d_gene: NA; j_gene: TRBJ2-1; abundance: NA; CDR3nt: TGCGCCAGCAGCTTTGGGGGGCAGCTAGGCAATGAGCAGTTCTTC; CDR3aa: CASSFGGQLGNEQFF
v_gene: TRBV2; d_gene: TRBD2; j_gene: TRBJ2-5; abundance: NA; CDR3nt: TGTGCCAGCAGTGAACGGACTAGCGGGAGAGAGACCCAGTACTTC; CDR3aa: CASSERTSGRETQYF
v_gene: TRBV7-9; d_gene: NA; j_gene: TRBJ2-7; abundance: many; CDR3nt: TGTACCAGCAGCCGAGACCTAGCGCGTCTCGAAAACTCCTACGAGCAGTACTTC; CDR3aa: CTSSRDLARLENSYEQYF
v_gene: TRBV19; d_gene: TRBD2; j_gene: TRBJ2-3; abundance: NA; CDR3nt: TGTGCCAGTAGTAAACCGGGGCTAGCGGCACACACGCAGTATTTT; CDR3aa: CASSKPGLAAHTQYF
v_gene: TRBV25-1; d_gene: NA; j_gene: TRBJ2-7; abundance: NA; CDR3nt: TGTGCCAGCAGCCGAACCGGGAGTCACTACGAGCAGTACTTC; CDR3aa: CASSRTGSHYEQYF
v_gene: TRBV7-9; d_gene: TRBD1; j_gene: TRBJ2-5; abundance: NA; CDR3nt: TGTGCCAGCAGCTTGGGGGCGACAGGGGTGCAAGAGACCCAGTACTTC; CDR3aa: CASSLGATGVQETQYF
v_gene: TRBV5-1; d_gene: TRBD1; j_gene: TRBJ1-1; abundance: NA; CDR3nt: TGCGCCAGCAGCTCCTGGACAGGGACGTACACGGAAGCTTTCTTT; CDR3aa: CASSSWTGTYTEAFF
v_gene: TRBV27; d_gene: NA; j_gene: TRBJ2-7; abundance: many; CDR3nt: TGTGCCAGCAGTTTATCCAGGGACTCCTACGAGCAGTACTTC; CDR3aa: CASSLSRDSYEQYF
v_gene: TRBV2; d_gene: NA; j_gene: TRBJ2-5; abundance: NA; CDR3nt: TGTGCCAGCAGTGAAGGCGGACCCCTCAGGGAGACCCAGTACTTC; CDR3aa: CASSEGGPLRETQYF
v_gene: TRBV20-1; d_gene: NA; j_gene: TRBJ1-1; abundance: many; CDR3nt: TGCAGTGCTAGAGGCGTCGCAGGGTCCACTGAAGCTTTCTTT; CDR3aa: CSARGVAGSTEAFF
v_gene: TRBV6-5; d_gene: NA; j_gene: TRBJ2-1; abundance: many; CDR3nt: TGTGCCAGCAGTTCCTCGGGGGCTAGCGAGAACAATGAGCAGTTCTTC; CDR3aa: CASSSSGASENNEQFF
v_gene: TRBV19; d_gene: TRBD1; j_gene: TRBJ1-2; abundance: few; CDR3nt: TGTGCCAGTAGGACAGGGAGAGGGTACACCTTC; CDR3aa: CASRTGRGYTF
v_gene: TRBV2; d_gene: NA; j_gene: TRBJ2-7; abundance: many; CDR3nt: TGTGCCAGCAGTGTTATTGGCGAGCAGTACTTC; CDR3aa: CASSVIGEQYF
v_gene: TRBV9; d_gene: TRBD1; j_gene: TRBJ1-2; abundance: NA; CDR3nt: TGTGCCAGCTCACCAGGTGCGATAGGGGACAGAGCATTATATGGCTACACCTTC; CDR3aa: CASSPGAIGDRALYGYTF
v_gene: TRBV27; d_gene: NA; j_gene: TRBJ2-7; abundance: many; CDR3nt: TGTGCCAGCAGTTTGAGGGGGGGCAGGTACGAGCAGTACTTC; CDR3aa: CASSLRGGRYEQYF
v_gene: TRBV2; d_gene: NA; j_gene: TRBJ2-1; abundance: NA; CDR3nt: TGTGCCGAATCCTCTATCAGGCGGAGCTCCTACAATGAGCAGTTCTTC; CDR3aa: CAESSIRRSSYNEQFF
v_gene: TRBV5-4; d_gene: NA; j_gene: TRBJ2-6; abundance: many; CDR3nt: TGTGCCAGCAGGCCAGCCGGGGCCAACGTCCTGACTTTC; CDR3aa: CASRPAGANVLTF
v_gene: TRBV20-1; d_gene: NA; j_gene: TRBJ2-7; abundance: many; CDR3nt: TGCAGTGCTCGGGACCTAAGAGGTGCCTTCGAGCAGTACTTC; CDR3aa: CSARDLRGAFEQYF
v_gene: TRBV10-3; d_gene: NA; j_gene: TRBJ2-1; abundance: NA; CDR3nt: TGTGCCGCCGCGGGATCTGGTGAGCAGTTCTTC; CDR3aa: CAAAGSGEQFF
v_gene: TRBV10-3; d_gene: NA; j_gene: TRBJ2-3; abundance: NA; CDR3nt: TGTGCCATCAGTGAGGACTACTACAATGAGCAGTATTTT; CDR3aa: CAISEDYYNEQYF
v_gene: TRBV5-1; d_gene: NA; j_gene: TRBJ2-7; abundance: NA; CDR3nt: TGCGCCAGCAGCTTGGCCGCTCCGGGTAGACACGAGCAGTACTTC; CDR3aa: CASSLAAPGRHEQYF
v_gene: TRBV7-6; d_gene: NA; j_gene: TRBJ2-3; abundance: few; CDR3nt: TGTGCCAGCAGCTTAGTTCAATGGGGTACCGAGCAGTATTTT; CDR3aa: CASSLVQWGTEQYF
v_gene: TRBV29-1; d_gene: TRBD2; j_gene: TRBJ2-7; abundance: NA; CDR3nt: TGCAGCGTTGGACTAGCGGGAGACCCCAGCTACGAGCAGTACTTC; CDR3aa: CSVGLAGDPSYEQYF
v_gene: TRBV5-4; d_gene: NA; j_gene: TRBJ2-5; abundance: many; CDR3nt: TGTGCCAGCCGAAGCTACAAGGGAGAGACCCAGTACTTC; CDR3aa: CASRSYKGETQYF
v_gene: TRBV6-5; d_gene: NA; j_gene: TRBJ1-6; abundance: NA; CDR3nt: TGTGCCAGCAGTTACTTGCCCAGGGAAGCGGGAGGGCCGAATTCACCCCTCCACTTT; CDR3aa: CASSYLPREAGGPNSPLHF
v_gene: TRBV12-3/TRBV12-4; d_gene: TRBD1; j_gene: TRBJ1-5; abundance: NA; CDR3nt: TGTGCCAGCTCACCCGGGGACAGGGGCTTGTATAGCAATCAGCCCCAGCATTTT; CDR3aa: CASSPGDRGLYSNQPQHF
v_gene: TRBV11-2; d_gene: NA; j_gene: TRBJ2-7; abundance: NA; CDR3nt: TGTGCCAGCAGCTTAGGAGGGACTGACGCGAACGAGCAGTACTTC; CDR3aa: CASSLGGTDANEQYF
v_gene: TRBV18; d_gene: TRBD1; j_gene: TRBJ2-7; abundance: few; CDR3nt: TGTGCCAGCTCCAGGACAGGGATAAGAGCCTACGAGCAGTACTTC; CDR3aa: CASSRTGIRAYEQYF
v_gene: TRBV10-1; d_gene: NA; j_gene: TRBJ2-2; abundance: many; CDR3nt: TGCGCCAGCAGTGAGTGGGCCGGGGAGCTGTTTTTT; CDR3aa: CASSEWAGELFF
v_gene: TRBV6-1; d_gene: TRBD1; j_gene: TRBJ1-5; abundance: many; CDR3nt: TGTGCCAGCAGTGAACCCACCGGGACAGCTTATCAGCCCCAGCATTTT; CDR3aa: CASSEPTGTAYQPQHF
v_gene: TRBV10-3; d_gene: TRBD1; j_gene: TRBJ2-1; abundance: NA; CDR3nt: TGTGCCATCAGGACAGGGTCTAAGAATGAGCAGTTCTTC; CDR3aa: CAIRTGSKNEQFF
v_gene: TRBV19; d_gene: NA; j_gene: TRBJ2-3; abundance: many; CDR3nt: TGTGCCAGTAGTCTGCGTCCCGGGGTCACAGATACGCAGTATTTT; CDR3aa: CASSLRPGVTDTQYF
v_gene: TRBV10-1; d_gene: TRBD2; j_gene: TRBJ2-3; abundance: many; CDR3nt: TGCGCCAGCAGTGACGGCGGGAGGGCAGATACGCAGTATTTT; CDR3aa: CASSDGGRADTQYF
v_gene: TRBV4-2; d_gene: NA; j_gene: TRBJ2-3; abundance: many; CDR3nt: TGTGCCAGCAGCCAAGACCCGGGGCCAGATACGCAGTATTTT; CDR3aa: CASSQDPGPDTQYF
v_gene: TRBV2; d_gene: NA; j_gene: TRBJ1-5; abundance: NA; CDR3nt: TGTGCCAGCAGCCCAAGTCGAGCAGGGCCTAGCAAACGGCCCCAGCATTTT; CDR3aa: CASSPSRAGPSKRPQHF
v_gene: TRBV5-5; d_gene: NA; j_gene: TRBJ2-5; abundance: NA; CDR3nt: TGTGCCAGCAGCTTGGCCCAGGGGTGGGAGCAAGAGACCCAGTACTTC; CDR3aa: CASSLAQGWEQETQYF
v_gene: TRBV29-1; d_gene: TRBD1; j_gene: TRBJ2-5; abundance: many; CDR3nt: TGCAGCGTCCACCCCCGGGACAGGGGGCGGGAGACCCAGTACTTC; CDR3aa: CSVHPRDRGRETQYF
v_gene: TRBV5-1; d_gene: TRBD1; j_gene: TRBJ2-7; abundance: NA; CDR3nt: TGCGCCAGCAGCCCGGGGACAGGAGCCACCGGGGAGCTGTACTTC; CDR3aa: CASSPGTGATGELYF
v_gene: TRBV15; d_gene: NA; j_gene: TRBJ1-5; abundance: NA; CDR3nt: TGTGCCACCAGCAGAGATATCCCTAGGAGGGGCAATCAGCCCCAGCATTTT; CDR3aa: CATSRDIPRRGNQPQHF
v_gene: TRBV6-6; d_gene: NA; j_gene: TRBJ2-2; abundance: NA; CDR3nt: TGTGCCAGCAGTTATGGGGGAGCCGGGGAGCTGTTTTTT; CDR3aa: CASSYGGAGELFF
v_gene: TRBV25-1; d_gene: NA; j_gene: TRBJ2-1; abundance: medium-sized; CDR3nt: TGTGCCAGCAGTGAGGGGGAGTTTAGCAATGAGCAGTTCTTC; CDR3aa: CASSEGEFSNEQFF
v_gene: TRBV3-1; d_gene: NA; j_gene: TRBJ2-3; abundance: NA; CDR3nt: TGTGCCAGCAGCTTCGACAGGCTAGATACAGATACGCAGTATTTT; CDR3aa: CASSFDRLDTDTQYF